The text below deals with one T cell receptor beta chain. The target antigen is unknown. This specimen comes from a study of cytomegalovirus exposure and HLA in healthy donors. General study findings and limits: There were over 150 TCR beta chains listed as cytomegalovirus-associated.

The donors formed part of the 120-subject validation cohort, distinct from the roughly 700-subject first cohort. The CDR3 spans 13 residues. With 1 base removed from V and 5 bases from J, the gap between germline ends came to 7 bases. The germline CDR1 and CDR2 sequences are SGHNT and YYREEE (reference sequence). Assay: immunoSEQ multiplex PCR; the TCRdb copy retains only in-frame clones and omits some. Of about 98,000 clones detected, 87% appear once; the ten largest clones hold 3% to 4.5%. The origin of this receptor is a woman aged 25 to 39 in good health and CMV-seronegative. This chain joins TRBV5-4 and TRBJ1-5; no reliable D call. The specimen was PBMCs. In DNA form, the CDR3 reads TGTGCCAGCAGCTTGAGAGGAGATCAGCCCCAGCATTTT. This sequence encodes CASSLRGDQPQHF.